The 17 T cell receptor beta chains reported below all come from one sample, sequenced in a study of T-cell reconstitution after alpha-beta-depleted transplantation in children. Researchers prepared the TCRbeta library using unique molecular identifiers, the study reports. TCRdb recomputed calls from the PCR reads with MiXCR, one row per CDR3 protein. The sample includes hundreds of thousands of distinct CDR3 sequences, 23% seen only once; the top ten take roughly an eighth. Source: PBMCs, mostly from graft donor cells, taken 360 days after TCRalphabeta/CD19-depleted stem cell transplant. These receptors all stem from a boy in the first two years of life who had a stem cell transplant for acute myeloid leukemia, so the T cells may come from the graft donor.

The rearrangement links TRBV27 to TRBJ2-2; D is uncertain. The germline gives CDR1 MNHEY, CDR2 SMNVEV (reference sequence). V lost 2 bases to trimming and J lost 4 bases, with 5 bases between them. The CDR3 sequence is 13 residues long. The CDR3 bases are TGTGCCAGCAGTTTAGGGGTCACCGGGGAGCTGTTTTTT. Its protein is CASSLGVTGELFF.

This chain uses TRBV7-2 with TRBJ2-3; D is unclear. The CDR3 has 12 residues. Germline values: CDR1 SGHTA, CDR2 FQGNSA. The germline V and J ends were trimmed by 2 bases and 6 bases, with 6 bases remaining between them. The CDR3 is CASSLLRDTQYF. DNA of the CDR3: TGTGCCAGCAGCTTACTTAGGGATACGCAGTATTTT.

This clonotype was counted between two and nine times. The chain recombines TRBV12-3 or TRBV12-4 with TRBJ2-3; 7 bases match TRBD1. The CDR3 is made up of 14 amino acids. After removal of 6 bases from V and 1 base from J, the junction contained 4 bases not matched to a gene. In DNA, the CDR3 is TGTGCCAGCAGCGGACAGGTTCGCACAGATACGCAGTATTTT. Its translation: CASSGQVRTDTQYF.

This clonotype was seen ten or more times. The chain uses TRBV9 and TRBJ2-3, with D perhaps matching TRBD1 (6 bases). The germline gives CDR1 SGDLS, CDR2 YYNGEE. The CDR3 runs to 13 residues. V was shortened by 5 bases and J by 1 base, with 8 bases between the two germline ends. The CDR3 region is CASSEGGTDTQYF. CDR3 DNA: TGTGCCAGCAGTGAGGGGGGCACAGATACGCAGTATTTT.

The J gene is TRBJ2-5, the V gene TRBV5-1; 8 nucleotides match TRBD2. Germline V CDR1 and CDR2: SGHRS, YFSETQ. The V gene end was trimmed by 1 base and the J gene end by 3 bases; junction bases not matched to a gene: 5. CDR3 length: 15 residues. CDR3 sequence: CASSLSPGGEETQYF. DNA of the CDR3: TGCGCCAGCAGCTTGTCTCCGGGAGGGGAAGAGACCCAGTACTTC.

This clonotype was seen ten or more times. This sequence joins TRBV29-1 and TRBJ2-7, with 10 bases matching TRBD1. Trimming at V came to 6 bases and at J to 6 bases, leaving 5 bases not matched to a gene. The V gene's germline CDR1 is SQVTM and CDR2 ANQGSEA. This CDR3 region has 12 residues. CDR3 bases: TGCAGCGTGGGGACAGGGGATTCCGAGCAGTACTTC. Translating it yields CSVGTGDSEQYF.

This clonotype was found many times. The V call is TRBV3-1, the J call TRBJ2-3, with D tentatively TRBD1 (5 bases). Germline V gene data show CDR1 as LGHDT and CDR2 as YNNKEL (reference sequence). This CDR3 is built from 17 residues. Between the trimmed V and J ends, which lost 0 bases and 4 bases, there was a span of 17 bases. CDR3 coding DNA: TGTGCCAGCAGCCAAGAAGACAGCACAATCTTCGCAGATACGCAGTATTTT. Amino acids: CASSQEDSTIFADTQYF.

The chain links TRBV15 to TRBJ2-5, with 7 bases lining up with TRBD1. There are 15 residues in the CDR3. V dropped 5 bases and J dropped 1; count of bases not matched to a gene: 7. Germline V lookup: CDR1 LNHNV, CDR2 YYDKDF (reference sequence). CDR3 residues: CATSGLQGTQETQYF. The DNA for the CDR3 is TGTGCCACCAGCGGATTACAGGGGACCCAAGAGACCCAGTACTTC.

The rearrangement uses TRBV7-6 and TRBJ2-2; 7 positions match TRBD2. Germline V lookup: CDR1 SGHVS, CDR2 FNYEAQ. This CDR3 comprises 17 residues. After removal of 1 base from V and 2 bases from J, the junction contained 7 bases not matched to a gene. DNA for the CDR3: TGTGCCAGCAGCTTAGTCCGGCTAGCGGCTAACACCGGGGAGCTGTTTTTT. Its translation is CASSLVRLAANTGELFF. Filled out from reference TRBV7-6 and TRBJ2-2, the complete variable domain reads GAGVSQSPRYKVTKRGQDVALRCDPISGHVSLYWYRQALGQGPEFLTYFNYEAQQDKSGLPNDRFSAERPEGSISTLTIQRTEQRDSAMYRCASSLVRLAANTGELFFGEGSRLTVL.

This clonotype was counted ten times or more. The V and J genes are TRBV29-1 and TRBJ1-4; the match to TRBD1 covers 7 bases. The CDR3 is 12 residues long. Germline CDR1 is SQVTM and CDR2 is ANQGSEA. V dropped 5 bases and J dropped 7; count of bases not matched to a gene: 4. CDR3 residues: CSVHRGGEKLFF. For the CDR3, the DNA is TGCAGCGTTCACAGGGGAGGTGAAAAACTGTTTTTT.

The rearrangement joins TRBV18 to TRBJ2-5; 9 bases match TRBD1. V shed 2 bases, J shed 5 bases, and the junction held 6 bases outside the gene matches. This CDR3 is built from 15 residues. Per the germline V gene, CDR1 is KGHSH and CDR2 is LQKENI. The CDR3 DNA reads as TGTGCCAGCTCACCAGGGACAGGGACTGGTGAGACCCAGTACTTC. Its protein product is CASSPGTGTGETQYF.

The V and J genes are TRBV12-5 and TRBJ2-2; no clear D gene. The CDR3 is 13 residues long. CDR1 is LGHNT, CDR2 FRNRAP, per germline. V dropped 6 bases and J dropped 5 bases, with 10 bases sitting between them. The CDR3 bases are TGTGCTAGTGGAATCGACGCAACCGGGGAGCTGTTTTTT. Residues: CASGIDATGELFF.

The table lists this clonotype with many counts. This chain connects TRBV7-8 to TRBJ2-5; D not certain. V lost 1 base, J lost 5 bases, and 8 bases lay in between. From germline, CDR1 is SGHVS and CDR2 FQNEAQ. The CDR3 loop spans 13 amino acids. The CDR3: CASSLVTRETQYF. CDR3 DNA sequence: TGTGCCAGCAGCTTAGTTACCCGGGAGACCCAGTACTTC. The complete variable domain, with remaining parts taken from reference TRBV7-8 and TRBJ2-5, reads GAGVSQSPRYKVAKRGQDVALRCDPISGHVSLFWYQQALGQGPEFLTYFQNEAQLDKSGLPSDRFFAERPEGSVSTLKIQRTQQEDSAVYLCASSLVTRETQYFGPGTRLLVL.

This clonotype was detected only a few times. The CDR3 DNA is TGCAGTGCTAGCGACGGAAGGAGCTACGAGCAGTACGTC. It translates to CSASDGRSYEQYV. The chain has TRBV20-1 and TRBJ2-7; D ambiguous. This CDR3 region has 13 residues. From germline, CDR1 is DFQATT and CDR2 SNEGSKA (reference sequence). With 3 bases removed from V and 3 bases from J, the gap between germline ends came to 12 bases.

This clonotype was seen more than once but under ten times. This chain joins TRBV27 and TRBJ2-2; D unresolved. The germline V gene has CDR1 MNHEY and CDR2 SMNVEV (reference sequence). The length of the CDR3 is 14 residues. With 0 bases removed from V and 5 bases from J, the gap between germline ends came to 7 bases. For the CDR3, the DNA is TGTGCCAGCAGTTTATCGATCCATACCGGGGAGCTGTTTTTT. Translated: CASSLSIHTGELFF.

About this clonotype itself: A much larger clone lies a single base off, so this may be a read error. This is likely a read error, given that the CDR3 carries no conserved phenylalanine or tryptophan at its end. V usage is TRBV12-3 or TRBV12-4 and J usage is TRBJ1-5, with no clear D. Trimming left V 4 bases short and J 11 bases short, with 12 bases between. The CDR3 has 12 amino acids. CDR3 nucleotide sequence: TGTGCCAGCAGTTCTCTCGGGGTAGCCCAGCATCTT. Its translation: CASSSLGVAQHL.

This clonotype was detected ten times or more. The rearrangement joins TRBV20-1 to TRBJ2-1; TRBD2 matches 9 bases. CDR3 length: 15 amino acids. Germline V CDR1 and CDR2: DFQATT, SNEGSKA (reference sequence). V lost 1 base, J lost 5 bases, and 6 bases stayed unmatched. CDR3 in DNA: TGCAGTGCTAGAGCCGGGCGGGGGGGCAACAATGAGCAGTTCTTC. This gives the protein CSARAGRGGNNEQFF.